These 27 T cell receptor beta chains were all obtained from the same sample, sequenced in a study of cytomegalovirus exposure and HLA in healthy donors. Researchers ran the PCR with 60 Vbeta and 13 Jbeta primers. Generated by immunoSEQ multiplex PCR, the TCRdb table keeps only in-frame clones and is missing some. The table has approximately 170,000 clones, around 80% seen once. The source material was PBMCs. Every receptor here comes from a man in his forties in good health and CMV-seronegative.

The CDR3 protein is CASSLMTGEKTQYF. The CDR3 DNA follows: TGTGCCAGCAGCCTAATGACTGGTGAGAAGACCCAGTACTTC. The V call is TRBV5-5, the J call TRBJ2-5; no firm D call. CDR3 size: 14 residues. Trimming pared 4 bases from V and 6 bases from J, leaving 16 bases between. The germline CDR1 and CDR2 sequences are SGHKS and YYEKEE (reference sequence). Filled out from reference TRBV5-5 and TRBJ2-5, the complete variable domain reads DAGVTQSPTHLIKTRGQQVTLRCSPISGHKSVSWYQQVLGQGPQFIFQYYEKEERGRGNFPDRFSARQFPNYSSELNVNALLLGDSALYLCASSLMTGEKTQYFGPGTRLLVL.

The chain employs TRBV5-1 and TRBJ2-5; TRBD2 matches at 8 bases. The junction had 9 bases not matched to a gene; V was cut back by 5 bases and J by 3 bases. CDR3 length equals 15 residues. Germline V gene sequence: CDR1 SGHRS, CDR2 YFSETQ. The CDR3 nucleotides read TGCGCCAGCAGGGGGGCGGGGGGCAAGGAAGAGACCCAGTACTTC. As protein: CASRGAGGKEETQYF.

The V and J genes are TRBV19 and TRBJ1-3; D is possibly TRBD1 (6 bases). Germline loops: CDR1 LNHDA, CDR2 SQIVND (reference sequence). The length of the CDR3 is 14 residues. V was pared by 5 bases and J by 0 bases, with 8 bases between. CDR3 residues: CASSATGSGNTIYF. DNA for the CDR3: TGTGCCAGTAGTGCGACAGGCTCTGGAAACACCATATATTTT. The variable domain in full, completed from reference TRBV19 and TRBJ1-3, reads DGGITQSPKYLFRKEGQNVTLSCEQNLNHDAMYWYRQDPGQGLRLIYYSQIVNDFQKGDIAEGYSVSREKKESFPLTVTSAQKNPTAFYLCASSATGSGNTIYFGEGSWLTVV.

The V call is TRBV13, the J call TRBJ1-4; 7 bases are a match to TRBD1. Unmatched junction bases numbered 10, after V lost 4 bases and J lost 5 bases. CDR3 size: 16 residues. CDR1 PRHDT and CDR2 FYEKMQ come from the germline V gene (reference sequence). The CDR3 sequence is CASSSGRTGLNEKLFF. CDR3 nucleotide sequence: TGTGCCAGCAGCTCGGGAAGGACAGGCCTAAATGAAAAACTGTTTTTT.

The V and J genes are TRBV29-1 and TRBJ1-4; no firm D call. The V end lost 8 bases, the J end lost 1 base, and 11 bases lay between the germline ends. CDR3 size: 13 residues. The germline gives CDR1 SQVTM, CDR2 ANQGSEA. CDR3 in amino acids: CSSECRTNEKLFF. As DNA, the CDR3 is TGCAGCTCAGAATGCAGAACTAATGAAAAACTGTTTTTT.

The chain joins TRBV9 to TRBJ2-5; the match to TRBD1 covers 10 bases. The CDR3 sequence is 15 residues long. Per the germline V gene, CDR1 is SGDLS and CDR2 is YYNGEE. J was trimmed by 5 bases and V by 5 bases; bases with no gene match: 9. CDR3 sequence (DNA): TGTGCCAGCAGTACAATGACAGGGGGCCTGGAGACCCAGTACTTC. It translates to CASSTMTGGLETQYF.

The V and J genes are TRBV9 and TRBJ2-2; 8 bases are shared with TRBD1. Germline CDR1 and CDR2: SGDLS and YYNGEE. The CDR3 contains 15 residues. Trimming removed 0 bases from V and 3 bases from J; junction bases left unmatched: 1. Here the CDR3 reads CASSVGQGYTGELFF. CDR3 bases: TGTGCCAGCAGCGTAGGACAGGGGTACACCGGGGAGCTGTTTTTT.

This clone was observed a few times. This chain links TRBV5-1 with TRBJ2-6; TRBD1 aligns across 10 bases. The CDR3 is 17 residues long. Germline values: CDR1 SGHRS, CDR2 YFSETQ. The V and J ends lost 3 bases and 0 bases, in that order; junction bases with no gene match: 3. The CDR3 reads CASSSGTGVSGANVLTF. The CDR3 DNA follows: TGCGCCAGCAGCTCCGGGACAGGGGTCTCTGGGGCCAACGTCCTGACTTTC.

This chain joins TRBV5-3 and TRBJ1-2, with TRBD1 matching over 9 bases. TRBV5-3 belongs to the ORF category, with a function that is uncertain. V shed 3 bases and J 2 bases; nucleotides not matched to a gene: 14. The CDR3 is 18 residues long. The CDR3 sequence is CARSWTGGYRGRNYGYTF. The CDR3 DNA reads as TGTGCCAGAAGCTGGACGGGGGGGTACAGGGGGCGCAACTATGGCTACACCTTC.

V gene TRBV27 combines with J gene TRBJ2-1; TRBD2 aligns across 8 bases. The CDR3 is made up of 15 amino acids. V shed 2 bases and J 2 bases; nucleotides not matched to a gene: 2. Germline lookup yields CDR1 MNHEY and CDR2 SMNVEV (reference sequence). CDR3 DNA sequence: TGTGCCAGCAGTTTAGATAGCGGGACCTACAATGAGCAGTTCTTC. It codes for CASSLDSGTYNEQFF.

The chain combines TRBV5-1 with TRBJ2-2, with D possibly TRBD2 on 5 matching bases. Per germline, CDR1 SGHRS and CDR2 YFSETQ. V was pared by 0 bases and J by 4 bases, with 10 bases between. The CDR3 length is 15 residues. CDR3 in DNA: TGCGCCAGCAGCTTGGATCCTAGCCGCACCGGGGAGCTGTTTTTT. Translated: CASSLDPSRTGELFF.

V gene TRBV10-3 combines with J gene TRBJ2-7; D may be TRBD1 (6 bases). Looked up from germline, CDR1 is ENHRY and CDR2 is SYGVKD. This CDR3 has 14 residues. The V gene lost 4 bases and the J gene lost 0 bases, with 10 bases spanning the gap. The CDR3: CAISGTETSYEQYF. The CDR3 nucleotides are TGTGCCATCAGTGGGACAGAAACCTCCTACGAGCAGTACTTC.

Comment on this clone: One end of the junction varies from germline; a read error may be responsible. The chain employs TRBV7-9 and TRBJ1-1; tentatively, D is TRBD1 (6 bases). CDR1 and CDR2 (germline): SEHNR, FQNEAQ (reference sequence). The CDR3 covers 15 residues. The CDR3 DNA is TGTTCCAGCAGCTCAGGCAGGGGATCGAACACTGAAGCTTTCTTT. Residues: CSSSSGRGSNTEAFF.

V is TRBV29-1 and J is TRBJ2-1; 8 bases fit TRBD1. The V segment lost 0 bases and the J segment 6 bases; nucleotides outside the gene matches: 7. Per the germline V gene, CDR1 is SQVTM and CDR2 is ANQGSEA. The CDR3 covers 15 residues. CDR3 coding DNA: TGCAGCGTTGAAGAAGGCAGGGGGCAAGGCAATGAGCAGTTCTTC. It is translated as CSVEEGRGQGNEQFF.

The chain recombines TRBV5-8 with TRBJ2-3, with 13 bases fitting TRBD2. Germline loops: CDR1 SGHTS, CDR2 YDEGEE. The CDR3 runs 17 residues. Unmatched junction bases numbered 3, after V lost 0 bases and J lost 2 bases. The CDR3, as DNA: TGTGCCAGCAGCTTGGGTGGGACTAGCGGGAACACAGATACGCAGTATTTT. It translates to CASSLGGTSGNTDTQYF.

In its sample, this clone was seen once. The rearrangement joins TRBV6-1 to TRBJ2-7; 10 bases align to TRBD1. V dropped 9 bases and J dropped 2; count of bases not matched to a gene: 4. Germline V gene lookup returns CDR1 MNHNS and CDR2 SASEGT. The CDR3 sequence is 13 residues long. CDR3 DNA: TGTGCCAGTACCGGGACAGGGGCCTACGAGCAGTACTTC. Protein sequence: CASTGTGAYEQYF.

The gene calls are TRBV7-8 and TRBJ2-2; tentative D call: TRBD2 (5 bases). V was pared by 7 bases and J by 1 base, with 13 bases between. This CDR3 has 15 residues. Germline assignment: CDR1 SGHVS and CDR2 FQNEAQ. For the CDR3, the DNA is TGTGCCAGCATTCGGGGTGGGAGGAACACCGGGGAGCTGTTTTTT. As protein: CASIRGGRNTGELFF.

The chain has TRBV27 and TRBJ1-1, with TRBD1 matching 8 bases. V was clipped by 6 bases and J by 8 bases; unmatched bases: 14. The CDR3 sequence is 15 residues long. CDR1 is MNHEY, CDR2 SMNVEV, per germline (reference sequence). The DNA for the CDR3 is TGTGCCAGCAGACGTGGACAGGGAAGTCCCCAGGAAGCTTTCTTT. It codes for CASRRGQGSPQEAFF.

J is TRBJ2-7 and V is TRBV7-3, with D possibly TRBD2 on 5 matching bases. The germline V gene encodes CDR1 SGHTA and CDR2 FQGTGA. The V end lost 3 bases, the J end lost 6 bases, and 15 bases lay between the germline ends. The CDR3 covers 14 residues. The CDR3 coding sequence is TGTGCCAGCAGCTTCAGCGGACCTACCTCCGAGCAGTACTTC. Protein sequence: CASSFSGPTSEQYF.

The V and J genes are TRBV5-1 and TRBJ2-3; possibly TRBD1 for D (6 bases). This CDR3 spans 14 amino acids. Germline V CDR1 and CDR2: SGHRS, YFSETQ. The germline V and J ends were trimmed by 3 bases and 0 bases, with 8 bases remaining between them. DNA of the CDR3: TGCGCCAGCAGCTCCACAGGGAGCACAGATACGCAGTATTTT. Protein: CASSSTGSTDTQYF.

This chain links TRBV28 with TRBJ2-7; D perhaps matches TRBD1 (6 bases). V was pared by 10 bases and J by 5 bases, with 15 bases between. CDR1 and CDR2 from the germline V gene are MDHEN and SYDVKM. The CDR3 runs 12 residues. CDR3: CATIQGKDEQYF. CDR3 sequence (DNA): TGTGCCACAATACAGGGAAAGGACGAGCAGTACTTC.

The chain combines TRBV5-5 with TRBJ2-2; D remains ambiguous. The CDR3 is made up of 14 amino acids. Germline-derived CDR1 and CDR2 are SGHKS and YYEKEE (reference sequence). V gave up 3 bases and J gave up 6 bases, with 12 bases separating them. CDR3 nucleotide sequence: TGTGCCAGCAGCTCCGACTTGTCCCCCGGGGAGCTGTTTTTT. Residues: CASSSDLSPGELFF.

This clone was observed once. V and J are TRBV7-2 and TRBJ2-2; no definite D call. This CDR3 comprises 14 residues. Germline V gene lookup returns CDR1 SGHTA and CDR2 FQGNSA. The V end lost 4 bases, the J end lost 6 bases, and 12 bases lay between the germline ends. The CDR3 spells CASSSLRPAGELFF. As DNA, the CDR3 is TGTGCCAGCAGCTCCCTGCGCCCCGCCGGGGAGCTGTTTTTT.

CDR3 DNA: TGTGCCAGCTCACCATACAAGGGGACCGGGGAGCTGTTTTTT. This encodes CASSPYKGTGELFF. The chain joins TRBV18 to TRBJ2-2; TRBD1 might be the D (5 bases). Germline CDR1 reads KGHSH; CDR2 reads LQKENI. The CDR3 sequence is 14 residues long. V was shortened by 2 bases and J by 5 bases, with 9 bases between the two germline ends.

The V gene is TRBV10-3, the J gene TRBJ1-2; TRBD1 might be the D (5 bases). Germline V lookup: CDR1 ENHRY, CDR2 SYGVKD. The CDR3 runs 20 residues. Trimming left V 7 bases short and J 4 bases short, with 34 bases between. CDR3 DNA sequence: TGTGCCATCAACCATCGGGGTGGGACTAGCGGGAGGTTGGGCCCCTATGGCTACACCTTC. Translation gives CAINHRGGTSGRLGPYGYTF.

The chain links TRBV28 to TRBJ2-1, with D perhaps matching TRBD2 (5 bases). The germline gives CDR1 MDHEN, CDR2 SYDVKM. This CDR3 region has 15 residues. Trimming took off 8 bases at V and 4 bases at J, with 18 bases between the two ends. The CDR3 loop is CASDGMGMEYNEQFF. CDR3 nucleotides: TGTGCCAGCGACGGGATGGGGATGGAGTACAATGAGCAGTTCTTC.

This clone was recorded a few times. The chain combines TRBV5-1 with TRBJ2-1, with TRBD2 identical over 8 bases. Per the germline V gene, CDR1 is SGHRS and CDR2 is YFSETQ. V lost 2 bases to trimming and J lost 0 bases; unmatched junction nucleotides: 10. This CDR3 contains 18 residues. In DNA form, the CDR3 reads TGCGCCAGCAGCTTTTCAACCGGGAGGGCCCTCTCCTACAATGAGCAGTTCTTC. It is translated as CASSFSTGRALSYNEQFF.